This T cell receptor beta chain was retrieved from a study of CD8+ T cells in alopecia areata. The authors extracted RNA and reverse transcribed it into cDNA as the sequencing template. Using immunoSEQ multiplex PCR, the repertoire was profiled, and TCRdb retains in-frame clones only, with some absent. This sample has approximately 140,000 clones, with 87% found just once. The CDR3 consists of 15 residues. CDR1 and CDR2 from the germline V gene are MNHNS and SASEGT. V lost 3 bases and J lost 6; bases outside the gene matches: 8. The investigators collected lesional scalp punch biopsies and peripheral blood from alopecia areata patients.

This chain links TRBV6-1 with TRBJ2-1; TRBD2 matches 7 bases. Sequences were derived from CD8+ T cells sorted from blood, sampled at week 0. This clonotype originated in a human donor with alopecia areata. The DNA of the CDR3 is TGTGCCAGCAGTGATGGGACTACGCCGTTCAATGAGCAGTTCTTC. This codes for CASSDGTTPFNEQFF.